This TCR beta chain came from a study of shared clonotypes between healthy human individuals. CDR1 and CDR2 (germline): SGHAT, FQNNGV. V dropped 6 bases and J dropped 6 bases, with 18 bases sitting between them. The length of the CDR3 is 14 residues. Sequencing was performed on unsorted PBMC DNA using ten immunoSEQ deep assay plates. TCRdb keeps only in-frame clones here, not all; method: immunoSEQ multiplex PCR. Of over 400,000 clones in the sample, over 70% were seen once. This sequence originates from a woman aged 35 to 49 in good health. Some clones in this sample may be carry-over from other donors' samples. This rearrangement joins TRBV11-2 to TRBJ2-7; tentative D call: TRBD1 (5 bases). Sequencing was done on a sample of PBMCs. The CDR3 DNA reads TGTGCCAGCAGTGACAAGGGGTCCCCCTCCGAGCAGTACTTC. This gives the protein CASSDKGSPSEQYF. Combining the CDR3 with reference TRBV11-2 and TRBJ2-7 gives the whole variable domain EAGVAQSPRYKIIEKRQSVAFWCNPISGHATLYWYQQILGQGPKLLIQFQNNGVVDDSQLPKDRFSAERLKGVDSTLKIQPAKLEDSAVYLCASSDKGSPSEQYFGPGTRLTVT.